This record covers a single T cell receptor beta chain. Authors' data handling: Scientists estimated how many nucleated cells there were by amplifying reference gene primers. TCRdb's table, derived via immunoSEQ multiplex PCR, lists solely in-frame clones and lacks some. D and trimming come from the DNA, and the V and J calls and clone size come from that table. The sample shows about 200,000 clones, 86% of them seen only once. Grouping used clinical history reported by participants in a survey and questionnaire. The sample comes from a study of blood T cell repertoires in COVID-19. For the study at large: Sites across the United States, Italy and Spain contributed samples from acute and convalescent COVID-19. Sample material is recorded as cDNA or gDNA derived from T cells, B-cell-depleted T cells, or PBMCs.

This CDR3 has 13 residues. V lost 6 bases and J lost 7; bases outside the gene matches: 7. CDR1 and CDR2 from the germline V gene are SNHLY and FYNNEI. The chain joins TRBV2 to TRBJ1-2, with 8 bases fitting TRBD1. The receptor comes from a woman aged 30 to 39 who had been exposed to COVID-19. The sample consisted of PBMCs or T cells enriched from blood (not recorded which). CDR3 amino acids: CASSPQGVGGYTF. The CDR3 DNA is TGTGCCAGCAGCCCACAGGGGGTAGGTGGCTACACCTTC. The variable domain in full, completed from reference TRBV2 and TRBJ1-2, reads EPEVTQTPSHQVTQMGQEVILRCVPISNHLYFYWYRQILGQKVEFLVSFYNNEISEKSEIFDDQFSVERPDGSNFTLKIRSTKLEDSAMYFCASSPQGVGGYTFGSGTRLTVV.